One sample yielded the 13 T cell receptor beta chains listed below, sequenced in a study of response to subunit inactivated influenza vaccine. TCRdb recomputed calls from the RT-PCR reads with MiXCR, one row per CDR3 protein. The sample shows around 580,000 distinct CDR3 sequences, around 13% of them seen only once. Here the sequenced sample was PBMCs from blood, taken 11 to 12 days after vaccination. The receptors stem from a man in his fifties or sixties who received an inactivated influenza vaccine.

This clonotype was observed a few times. The CDR3: CASRRSGTLNTEAFF. The CDR3, as DNA: TGTGCCAGCAGACGGTCCGGGACCCTGAACACTGAAGCTTTCTTT. The J gene is TRBJ1-1, the V gene TRBV2, with D possibly TRBD1 on 5 matching bases. The V gene's germline CDR1 is SNHLY and CDR2 FYNNEI. The germline V and J ends were trimmed by 6 bases and 0 bases, with 14 bases remaining between them. The CDR3 spans 15 residues.

This clonotype occurred a few times. V gene TRBV27 combines with J gene TRBJ2-1, with TRBD2 identical over 8 bases. V dropped 4 bases and J dropped 14; count of bases not matched to a gene: 13. The CDR3 runs to 14 residues. Germline lookup yields CDR1 MNHEY and CDR2 SMNVEV (reference sequence). The CDR3 bases are TGTGCCAGCAGTTCCCTGGGGACTAGTAGTCAGGAGTTCTTC. Amino acids: CASSSLGTSSQEFF.

This clonotype turned up a few times. This CDR3 is CASSLDGQGKTQYF. The DNA of the CDR3 is TGCGCCAGCAGCTTGGATGGACAGGGAAAGACCCAGTACTTC. This sequence joins TRBV5-1 and TRBJ2-5; 8 positions match TRBD1. Germline CDR1 SGHRS, CDR2 YFSETQ. J lost 6 bases, V lost 0 bases, and 4 bases had no gene match. This CDR3 comprises 14 residues.

This clonotype has more than one count but fewer than ten. The chain combines TRBV11-2 with TRBJ2-5; D is unclear. The CDR3 totals 16 residues. Trimming took 5 bases from V and 5 from J, leaving 21 bases between them. Germline V gene lookup returns CDR1 SGHAT and CDR2 FQNNGV. CDR3 nucleotides: TGTGCCAGCAGCCGGCGACTGTCCGCGGTGGGGGAGACCCAGTACTTC. Translating gives CASSRRLSAVGETQYF. The whole variable domain, filled in from reference TRBV11-2 and TRBJ2-5, reads EAGVAQSPRYKIIEKRQSVAFWCNPISGHATLYWYQQILGQGPKLLIQFQNNGVVDDSQLPKDRFSAERLKGVDSTLKIQPAKLEDSAVYLCASSRRLSAVGETQYFGPGTRLLVL.

On this clonotype itself: Possible read error: a much larger clone is one base away. This rearrangement joins TRBV9 to TRBJ1-1; D gene unclear. Germline CDR1 SGDLS, CDR2 YYNGEE. The CDR3 is 15 residues long. V shed 2 bases and J shed 5 bases, with 16 bases lying between them. CDR3 protein: CASSVSGNPVTEAFF. Here the CDR3 DNA reads TGTGCCAGCAGCGTCTCCGGGAACCCCGTGACTGAAGCTTTCTTT.

V is TRBV29-1 and J is TRBJ2-1; 7 bases align to TRBD1. V shed 3 bases, J shed 2 bases, and the junction held 7 bases outside the gene matches. In germline, CDR1 is SQVTM, CDR2 ANQGSEA. The CDR3 contains 15 residues. CDR3 region: CSVDPRQGPYNEQFF. The CDR3 DNA is TGCAGCGTTGACCCTAGACAGGGCCCCTACAATGAGCAGTTCTTC.

The rearrangement links TRBV10-3 to TRBJ2-7; unclear D gene. V was trimmed by 5 bases and J by 4 bases, leaving 6 bases between them. CDR3 length: 11 amino acids. CDR1 and CDR2 from the germline V gene are ENHRY and SYGVKD. The CDR3 bases are TGTGCCATCAGTTCGAGTTACGAGCAGTACTTC. Translated: CAISSSYEQYF.

Only a few counts were recorded for this clonotype. The chain joins TRBV20-1 to TRBJ2-3; 7 bases match TRBD2. From germline, CDR1 is DFQATT and CDR2 SNEGSKA (reference sequence). The CDR3 has 14 amino acids. Unmatched junction bases numbered 14, after V lost 5 bases and J lost 9 bases. The CDR3 is CSAAPLNRGDTQYF. The CDR3 region has the DNA TGCAGTGCTGCCCCCCTCAACCGGGGGGACACGCAGTATTTT.

This clonotype was seen a few times. The chain has TRBV27 and TRBJ2-4, with D possibly matching TRBD1 (6 bases). From germline, CDR1 is MNHEY and CDR2 SMNVEV (reference sequence). There are 13 residues in the CDR3. The V end lost 5 bases, the J end lost 4 bases, and 9 bases lay between the germline ends. This CDR3 reads CASSPDRKNIQYF. The CDR3 DNA reads TGTGCCAGCAGTCCTGACAGGAAAAACATTCAGTACTTC.

The V call is TRBV29-1, the J call TRBJ2-5; tentatively, D is TRBD2 (5 bases). Trimming cost V 3 bases and J 3 bases, with 8 bases left between them. Per the germline V gene, CDR1 is SQVTM and CDR2 is ANQGSEA. The CDR3 extends over 12 amino acids. The CDR3 reads CSVDGVKETQYF. The CDR3 nucleotides are TGCAGCGTTGACGGGGTTAAAGAGACCCAGTACTTC.

This clonotype was detected only a few times. The gene calls are TRBV7-9 and TRBJ1-1; D ambiguous. Looked up from germline, CDR1 is SEHNR and CDR2 is FQNEAQ (reference sequence). CDR3 length: 16 residues. Trimming removed 4 bases at V and 1 base at J, with 16 bases between. CDR3 protein: CASSSPYGVWNTEAFF. CDR3 bases: TGTGCCAGCAGCTCCCCCTACGGGGTGTGGAACACTGAAGCTTTCTTT.

This clonotype was seen repeatedly, ten times or more. This chain uses TRBV12-3 or TRBV12-4 with TRBJ2-5; D not certain. Trimming left V 6 bases short and J 5 bases short, with 13 bases between. The CDR3 is made up of 13 amino acids. In DNA, the CDR3 is TGTGCCAGCAGCCAAAACGCGAGGGAGACCCAGTACTTC. Translation: CASSQNARETQYF.

This clonotype occurred many times. The chain combines TRBV5-1 with TRBJ2-7; D is uncertain. Germline V gene sequence: CDR1 SGHRS, CDR2 YFSETQ. Trimming shortened V by 4 bases and J by 7 bases, and 12 bases separated the two germline ends. CDR3 length equals 12 residues. CDR3 loop: CASSPPLGEQYF. The CDR3 region has the DNA TGCGCCAGCAGCCCCCCCCTCGGAGAGCAGTACTTC. The full variable domain, in which reference TRBV5-1 and TRBJ2-7 provide the parts outside the CDR3, is KAGVTQTPRYLIKTRGQQVTLSCSPISGHRSVSWYQQTPGQGLQFLFEYFSETQRNKGNFPGRFSGRQFSNSRSEMNVSTLELGDSALYLCASSPPLGEQYFGPGTRLTVT.